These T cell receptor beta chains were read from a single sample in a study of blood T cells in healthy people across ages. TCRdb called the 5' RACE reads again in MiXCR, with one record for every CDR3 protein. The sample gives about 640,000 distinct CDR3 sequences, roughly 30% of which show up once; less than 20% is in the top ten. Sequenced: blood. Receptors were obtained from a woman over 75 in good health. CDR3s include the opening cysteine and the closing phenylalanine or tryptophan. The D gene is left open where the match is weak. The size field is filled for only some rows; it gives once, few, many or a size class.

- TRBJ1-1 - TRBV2 TGTGCCAGCAAAGGGGGATCGAACACTGAAGCTTTCTTT CASKGGSNTEAFF
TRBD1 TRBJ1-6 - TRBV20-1 TGCAGTGCTGGACAGGGGGCAGGCTCACCCCTCCACTTT CSAGQGAGSPLHF
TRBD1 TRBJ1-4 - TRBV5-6 TGTGCCAGCAGCTTATCCGGGACAGGAGATGGAAAACTGTTTTTT CASSLSGTGDGKLFF
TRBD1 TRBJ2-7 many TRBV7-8 TGTGCCAGCAGCCCTAGGACAGGGGTGTCCTACGAGCAGTACTTC CASSPRTGVSYEQYF
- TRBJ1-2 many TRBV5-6 TGTGCCAGCAGCTCGTGGGGGGGCTCCTATGGCTACACCTTC CASSSWGGSYGYTF
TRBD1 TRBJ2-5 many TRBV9 TGTGCCAGCAGCGTAGAGGGGACAGGAAAAGAGACCCAGTACTTC CASSVEGTGKETQYF
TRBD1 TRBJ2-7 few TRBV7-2 TGTGCCAGCAGCCTCGCGGGACAGGGGGCCTACGAGCAGTACTTC CASSLAGQGAYEQYF
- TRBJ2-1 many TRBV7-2 TGTGCCAGCAGCTTAGTAAGGACTCCCAAGGAGCAGTTCTTC CASSLVRTPKEQFF
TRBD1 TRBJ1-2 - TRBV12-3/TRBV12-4 TGTGCCAGCAGTTTAGCGACGGGGACAGGGGGAAGTGGCTACACCTTC CASSLATGTGGSGYTF
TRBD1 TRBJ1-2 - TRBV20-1 TGCAGTGCTTTCTCAGGGACAGGGTGGAACTATGGCTACACCTTC CSAFSGTGWNYGYTF
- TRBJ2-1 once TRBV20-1 TGCAGTGCAACGAGTGATAGCTCCTACAATGAGCAGTTCTTC CSATSDSSYNEQFF
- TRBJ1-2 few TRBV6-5 TGTGCCAGCAGTTACTACCGCGGCAGCACTAACTATGGCTACACCTTC CASSYYRGSTNYGYTF
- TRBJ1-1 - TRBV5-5 TGTGCCAGCAGCCCGAGGCTGGTTGGGGACACTGAAGCTTTCTTT CASSPRLVGDTEAFF
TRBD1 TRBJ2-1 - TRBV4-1 TGCGCCAGCAGCCAGGGACAGGACAATGAGCAGTTCTTC CASSQGQDNEQFF
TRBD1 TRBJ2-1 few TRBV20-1 TGCAGTGCTAGCCGACAGGGGGCCTCCTACAATGAGCGGTTCTTC CSASRQGASYNERFF
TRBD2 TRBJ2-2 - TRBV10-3 TGTGCCACCGCTAGCGGGGCGAACACCGGGGAGCTGTTTTTT CATASGANTGELFF
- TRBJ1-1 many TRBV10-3 TGTGCCGCCCTTGGTGGAGCCAGAGAGACTGAAGCTTTCTTT CAALGGARETEAFF
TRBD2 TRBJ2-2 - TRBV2 TGTGCCAGCAGACTAGCGGCGAGGAACACCGGGGAGCTGTTTTTT CASRLAARNTGELFF
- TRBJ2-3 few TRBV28 TGTGCCAGCAGCGCCGGGTGGGGGAGCACAGATACGCAGTATTTT CASSAGWGSTDTQYF
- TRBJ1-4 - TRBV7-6 TGTGCCAGCAGCTTAGGGGGTCCAACTAATGAAAAACTGTTTTTT CASSLGGPTNEKLFF
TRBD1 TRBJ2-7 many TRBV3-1 TGTGCCAGCAGCCTGTCCGGGACAGACTACGAGCAGTACTTC CASSLSGTDYEQYF
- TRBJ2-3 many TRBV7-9 TGTGCCAGCAGCCGAGGGGACACCACAGATACGCAGTATTTT CASSRGDTTDTQYF
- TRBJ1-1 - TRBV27 TGTGCCTCCGGGGGACTTCCGAACACTGAAGCTTTCTTT CASGGLPNTEAFF
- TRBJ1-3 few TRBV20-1 TGCAGTGTTAAGAAACCGAGCTCTGGAAACACCATATATTTT CSVKKPSSGNTIYF
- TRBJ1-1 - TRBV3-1 TGTGCCAGCAGCCAAGTGCTGGGCACGGGCACTGAAGCTTTCTTT CASSQVLGTGTEAFF
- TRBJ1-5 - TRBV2 TGTGCCAGCAGCCCGGAGGCGGGCAATCAGCCCCAGCATTTT CASSPEAGNQPQHF
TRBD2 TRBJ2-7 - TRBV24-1 TGTGCCACCAGTGAGCTGACTAGCGGGAGGGCCGGCGAGCAGTACTTC CATSELTSGRAGEQYF
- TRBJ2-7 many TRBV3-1 TGTGCCAGCAGCCCCGGGACAACTACCTACGAGCAGTACTTC CASSPGTTTYEQYF
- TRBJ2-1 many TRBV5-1 TGCGCCAGCAGCTTGCGGGGGGCAGGGTACAATGAGCAGTTCTTC CASSLRGAGYNEQFF
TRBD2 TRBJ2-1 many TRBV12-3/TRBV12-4 TGTGCCAGCAGTTTAAAGTCTAGCGGGGGAGGTGAGCAGTTCTTC CASSLKSSGGGEQFF
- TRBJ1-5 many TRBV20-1 TGCAGTGCAAGGGACCTAAGGCTCCAGCCCCAGCATTTT CSARDLRLQPQHF
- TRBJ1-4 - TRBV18 TGTGCCAGCTCACCTCAACAGGATGCCAATGAAAAACTGTTTTTT CASSPQQDANEKLFF
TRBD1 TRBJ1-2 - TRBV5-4 TGTGCCAGCAGCCCGGGACAGGGAGTGAACTATGGCTACACCTTC CASSPGQGVNYGYTF
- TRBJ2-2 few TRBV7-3 TGTGCCAGCAGCTGTGGGATGGAGGCCGGGGAGCTGTTTTTT CASSCGMEAGELFF
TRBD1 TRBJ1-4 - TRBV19 TGTGCCAGTAATGCCGGGACAGGGACTGAAAAACTGTTTTTT CASNAGTGTEKLFF
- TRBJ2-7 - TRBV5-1 TGCGCCGGCAGCCCAGAGCGAGGCGAGCAGTACTTC CAGSPERGEQYF
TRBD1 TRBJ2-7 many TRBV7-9 TGTGCCAGCAGCTTAATAGCAGGGGGCTCCTACGAGCAGTACTTC CASSLIAGGSYEQYF
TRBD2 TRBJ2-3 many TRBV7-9 TGTGCCAGCAGCTTGGAGCGGGGGGCAGATACGCAGTATTTT CASSLERGADTQYF
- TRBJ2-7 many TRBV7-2 TGTGCCAGCGGCCGCGTGGGGGCCTACGAGCAGTACTTC CASGRVGAYEQYF
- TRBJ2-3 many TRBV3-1 TGTGCCAGCAGAGCGACCGGGGATACGCAGTATTTT CASRATGDTQYF
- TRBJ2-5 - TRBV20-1 TGCAGTACTAAGTCACATAGCCCTGATTCCGAGACCCAGTACTTC CSTKSHSPDSETQYF
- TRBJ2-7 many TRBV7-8 TGTGCCAGCAGCTTAGCCCAGGGAGCCACTTACGAGCAGTACTTC CASSLAQGATYEQYF
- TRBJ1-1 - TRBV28 TGTGCCAGCAGTGCCCCAACAGGGCTGAACACTGAAGCTTTCTTT CASSAPTGLNTEAFF
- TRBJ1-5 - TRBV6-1 TGTGCCAGCAGTGTCCAGGCCTCTAATAGCAATCAGCCCCAGCATTTT CASSVQASNSNQPQHF
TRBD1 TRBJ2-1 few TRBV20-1 TGCAGTGCTGTACAGGGGCCCTCCTACAATGAGCAGTTCTTC CSAVQGPSYNEQFF
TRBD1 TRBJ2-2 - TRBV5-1 TGCGCCAGCAGCCCGACCCCCGGACAGGCGAACACCGGGGAGCTGTTTTTT CASSPTPGQANTGELFF
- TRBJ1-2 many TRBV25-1 TGTGCCAGCAGTAAGGAGGGGTACTATGGCTACACCTTC CASSKEGYYGYTF
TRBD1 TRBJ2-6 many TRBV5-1 TGCGCCAGCAGCTCCGGGACAGGCCCCTCTGGGGCCAACGTCCTGACTTTC CASSSGTGPSGANVLTF
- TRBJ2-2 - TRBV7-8 TGTGCCAGCAGCCGCCTGACTAGTAACACCGGGGAGCTGTTTTTT CASSRLTSNTGELFF
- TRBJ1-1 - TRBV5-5 TGTGCCAGCAGCTTTCTTGCTGACACTGAAGCTTTCTTT CASSFLADTEAFF